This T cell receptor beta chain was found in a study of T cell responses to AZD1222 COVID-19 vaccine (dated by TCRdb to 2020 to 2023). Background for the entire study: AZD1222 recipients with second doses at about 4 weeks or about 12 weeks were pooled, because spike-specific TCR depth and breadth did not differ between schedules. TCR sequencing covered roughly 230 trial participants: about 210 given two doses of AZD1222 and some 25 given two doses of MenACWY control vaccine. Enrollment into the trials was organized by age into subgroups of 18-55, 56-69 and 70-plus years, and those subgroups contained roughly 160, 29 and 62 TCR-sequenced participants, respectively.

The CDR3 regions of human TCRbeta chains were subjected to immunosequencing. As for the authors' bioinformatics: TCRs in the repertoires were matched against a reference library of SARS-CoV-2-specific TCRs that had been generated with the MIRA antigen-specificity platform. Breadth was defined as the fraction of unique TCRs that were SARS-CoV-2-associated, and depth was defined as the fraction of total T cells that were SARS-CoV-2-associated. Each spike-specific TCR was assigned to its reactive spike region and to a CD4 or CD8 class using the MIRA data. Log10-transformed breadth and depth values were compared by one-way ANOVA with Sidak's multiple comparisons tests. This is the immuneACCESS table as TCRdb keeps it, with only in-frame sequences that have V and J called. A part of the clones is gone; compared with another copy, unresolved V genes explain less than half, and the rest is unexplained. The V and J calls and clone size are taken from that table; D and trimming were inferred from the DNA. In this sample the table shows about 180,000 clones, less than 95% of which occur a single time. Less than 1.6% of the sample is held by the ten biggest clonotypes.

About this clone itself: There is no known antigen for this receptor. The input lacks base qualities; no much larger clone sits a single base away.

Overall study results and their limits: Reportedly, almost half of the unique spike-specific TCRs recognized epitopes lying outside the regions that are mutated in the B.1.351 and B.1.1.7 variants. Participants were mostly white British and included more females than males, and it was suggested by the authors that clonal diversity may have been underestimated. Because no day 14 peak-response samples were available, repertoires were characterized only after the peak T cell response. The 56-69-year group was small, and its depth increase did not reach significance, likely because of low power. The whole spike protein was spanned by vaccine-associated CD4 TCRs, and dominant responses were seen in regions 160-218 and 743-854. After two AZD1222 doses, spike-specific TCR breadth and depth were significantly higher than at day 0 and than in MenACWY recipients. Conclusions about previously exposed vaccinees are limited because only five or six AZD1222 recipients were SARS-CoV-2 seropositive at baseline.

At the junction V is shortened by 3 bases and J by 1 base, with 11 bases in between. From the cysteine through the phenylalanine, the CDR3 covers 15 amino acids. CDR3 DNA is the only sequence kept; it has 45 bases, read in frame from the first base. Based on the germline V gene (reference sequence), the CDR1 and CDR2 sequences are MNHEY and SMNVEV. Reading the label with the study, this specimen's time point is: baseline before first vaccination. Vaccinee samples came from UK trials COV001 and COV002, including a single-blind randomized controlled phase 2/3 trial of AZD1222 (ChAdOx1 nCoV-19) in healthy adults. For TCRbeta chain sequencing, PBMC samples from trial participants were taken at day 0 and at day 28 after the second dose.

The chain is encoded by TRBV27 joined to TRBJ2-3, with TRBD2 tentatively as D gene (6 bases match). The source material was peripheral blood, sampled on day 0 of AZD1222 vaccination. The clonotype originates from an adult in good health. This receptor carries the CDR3 CASSFAGLRTDTQYF. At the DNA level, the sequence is TGTGCCAGCAGTTTTGCGGGACTTCGCACAGATACGCAGTATTTT.